A selection of T cell receptor beta chains follows, all from one sample in a study of shared clonotypes between healthy human individuals. Only in-frame clones appear in the TCRdb table, and some are missing; sequencing was by immunoSEQ multiplex PCR. The table lists 950,000 to 1,100,000 clones, roughly 80% of them singletons. The sequenced material came from memory CD4+ T cells sorted from blood. These receptors all come from a man aged 18 to 30 in good health. CDR3s include the opening cysteine and the closing phenylalanine or tryptophan. A D gene is named only where the DNA matches it firmly. Clone size is shown for a subset of rows, as once, few, many or a class of expanded clone.

J	size	D	V	DNA	CDR3
TRBJ1-5	NA	NA	TRBV6-1	TGTGCCAGCCGTTTGACGGGGAGCAATCAGCCCCAGCATTTT	CASRLTGSNQPQHF
TRBJ2-7	NA	TRBD2	TRBV19	TGTGCCAGTAGTGGGACTAGCGGGAGCTGGTACGAGCAGTACTTC	CASSGTSGSWYEQYF
TRBJ2-5	NA	NA	TRBV5-5	TGTGCCAGCAGCGGTAGCGCCCTCGGACAGACCCAGTACTTC	CASSGSALGQTQYF
TRBJ1-2	NA	TRBD1	TRBV30	TGTGCCTGGAGTACCTACGGACAGGGGGGCTATGGCTACACCTTC	CAWSTYGQGGYGYTF
TRBJ1-3	NA	NA	TRBV30	TGTGCCTATGTCCTGGGGACATCTGGAAACACCATATATTTT	CAYVLGTSGNTIYF
TRBJ2-1	NA	NA	TRBV4-2	TGTGCCAGCAGCCAGCTAGCTTCCGTTGAGCAGTTCTTC	CASSQLASVEQFF
TRBJ2-3	few	NA	TRBV27	TGTGCCAGCAGTTCAGACTTTAAGTCCACAGATACGCAGTATTTT	CASSSDFKSTDTQYF
TRBJ1-3	NA	NA	TRBV11-2	TGTGCCAGCAGCTCCAGGCTCGAGGGACGGTACTCTGGAAACACCATATATTTT	CASSSRLEGRYSGNTIYF
TRBJ2-7	NA	NA	TRBV5-8	TGTGCCAGCAGCTTCGGCGCGTTTTCCTACGAGCAGTACTTC	CASSFGAFSYEQYF
TRBJ1-1	NA	TRBD1	TRBV15	TGTGCCACCGGCGACAGGGCCACTGAAGCTTTCTTT	CATGDRATEAFF
TRBJ1-1	NA	NA	TRBV6-5	TGTGCCAGCCGCCGACAGAACCTGAACACTGAAGCTTTCTTT	CASRRQNLNTEAFF
TRBJ2-7	NA	NA	TRBV5-1	TGCGCCAGCAGCTTACAGGGTTCGGGCTCCTACGAGCAGTACTTC	CASSLQGSGSYEQYF
TRBJ1-2	NA	NA	TRBV7-9	TGTGCCAGCCACGGGAGAGAATCTAACTATGGCTACACCTTC	CASHGRESNYGYTF
TRBJ2-7	NA	NA	TRBV6-1	TGTGCCAGCCTCAGCCGGGGCAGGGTCGTCGACGAGCAGTACTTC	CASLSRGRVVDEQYF
TRBJ1-1	NA	NA	TRBV30	TGTGCCTGGAATTCAAAAAGGGAAGCTTTCTTT	CAWNSKREAFF
TRBJ2-3	NA	NA	TRBV6-5	TGTGCCAGCAGTCGGGGTTACACGGATACGCAGTATTTT	CASSRGYTDTQYF
TRBJ1-1	NA	NA	TRBV5-5	TGTGCCAGCAGCTCCGCAGTGAACACTGAAGCTTTCTTT	CASSSAVNTEAFF
TRBJ2-3	NA	NA	TRBV4-3	TGCGCCAGCAGCCAAGGTAACGGGAGATCCGGCACAGATACGCAGTATTTT	CASSQGNGRSGTDTQYF
TRBJ1-2	many	NA	TRBV6-1	TGTGCCAGCAGTGAGCGGGGCTCGGGTCAAATCTATGGCTACACCTTC	CASSERGSGQIYGYTF
TRBJ1-1	NA	TRBD1	TRBV5-4	TGTGCCAGCAGCCAGGGGGCAAGTAACACTGAAGCTTTCTTT	CASSQGASNTEAFF
TRBJ2-3	NA	NA	TRBV15	TGTGCCACCAGCAGCTCCCAGGGGAAGAGGACAGATACGCAGTATTTT	CATSSSQGKRTDTQYF
TRBJ2-7	NA	NA	TRBV5-8	TGTGCCAGCAGAATATACGGGGACTACGAGCAGTACTTC	CASRIYGDYEQYF
TRBJ1-1	NA	NA	TRBV2	TGTGCCAGCAGCCGAGCAGGGAGGACTGAAGCTTTCTTT	CASSRAGRTEAFF
TRBJ2-1	NA	TRBD2	TRBV5-1	TGCGCCAGCAGCTCGGGGGGAGGACTTACGCGGGATGAGCAGTTCTTC	CASSSGGGLTRDEQFF
TRBJ1-1	NA	TRBD1	TRBV19	TGTGCCAGTAGTACCCCGGGACAGGGAGGCTTAGAAGCTTTCTTT	CASSTPGQGGLEAFF
TRBJ2-1	NA	NA	TRBV9	TGTGCCAGCAGCGTAGCTACACGGCGGGACAATGAGCAGTTCTTC	CASSVATRRDNEQFF
TRBJ2-6	NA	NA	TRBV21-1	TGTGCCAGCAGCAAAGGGGGGAGGGCGGGGGCCAACGTCCTGACTTTC	CASSKGGRAGANVLTF
TRBJ2-1	NA	NA	TRBV7-6	TGTGCCAGCAGCCCCGGCACAACCTACAATGAGCAGTTCTTC	CASSPGTTYNEQFF
TRBJ2-7	NA	TRBD2	TRBV7-3	TGTGCCAGCAGCCCCAGCAAGCGGGGGCCTATCTCCTACGAGCAGTACTTC	CASSPSKRGPISYEQYF
TRBJ2-7	NA	TRBD2	TRBV9	TGTGCCAGCAGCGTAGGGAGCGGGAGCCCCGAGCAGTACTTC	CASSVGSGSPEQYF
TRBJ1-1	NA	NA	TRBV18	TGTGCCAGCTCACTGTCTCGGGGAGCTTTCTTT	CASSLSRGAFF
TRBJ2-7	few	NA	TRBV11-2	TGTGCCAGCAGCCAACAGGTCTCGCAGTACGAGCAGTACTTC	CASSQQVSQYEQYF
TRBJ2-2	NA	NA	TRBV7-2	TGTGCCAGCAGCTTAGCGGCTACGAACACCGGGGAGCTGTTTTTT	CASSLAATNTGELFF
TRBJ1-1	NA	NA	TRBV11-2	TGTGCCAGCAGCGGAAGGGGTCCGGGGAGGGCTTTCTTT	CASSGRGPGRAFF
TRBJ1-6	NA	NA	TRBV4-1	TGCGCCAGCAGCCAAGATGGTGGGGGGGATTCACCCCTCCACTTT	CASSQDGGGDSPLHF
TRBJ1-3	once	NA	TRBV7-2	TGTGCCAGCAGCTCCCGAGCAGGGACTGGAAACACCATATATTTT	CASSSRAGTGNTIYF
TRBJ1-4	NA	NA	TRBV28	TGTGCCAGCTCCAGAAGCGCGTATGAAAAACTGTTTTTT	CASSRSAYEKLFF
TRBJ2-3	NA	TRBD1	TRBV10-3	TGTGCCACCGAAGCCGGACAGGGGGCGATGGCAGATACGCAGTATTTT	CATEAGQGAMADTQYF
TRBJ1-2	NA	NA	TRBV6-1	TGTGCCAGCAGTGAACGCTCGCAGGGGCAGAACTATGGCTACACCTTC	CASSERSQGQNYGYTF
TRBJ1-2	NA	NA	TRBV15	TGTGCCACCAGCAGAGGGTACGGACAGACTAACTATGGCTACACCTTC	CATSRGYGQTNYGYTF